The entry that follows covers one T cell receptor (beta chain) sequence. The antigen remains unidentified. Germline V gene sequence: CDR1 MDHEN, CDR2 SYDVKM. Trimming removed 6 bases from V and 1 base from J, with 9 bases in between. The CDR3 loop spans 13 amino acids. Only in-frame clones appear in the TCRdb table, and some are missing; sequencing was by immunoSEQ multiplex PCR. This sample yields around 130,000 clones, of which roughly 93% are seen a single time; around 3.1% belongs to the top ten. The sample is drawn from a study of T cell responses to AZD1222 COVID-19 vaccine. Study details: Both about-4-week and about-12-week second-dose recipients were combined.

Broader study findings: Sampling captured repertoires only after the peak T cell response. Seropositive at baseline were only a handful of AZD1222 recipients. Spike was spanned by vaccine-associated CD4 TCRs, which were dominant at 160-218 and 743-854.

The rearrangement uses TRBV28 and TRBJ2-5; D is uncertain. The sequences come from peripheral blood, collected on day 0 of AZD1222 vaccination. This sequence was found in an adult in good health. CDR3 bases: TGTGCCAGCAGCCACGCGGTCCAAGAGACCCAGTACTTC. Protein: CASSHAVQETQYF.